The clone carrying this T cell receptor beta chain was counted a few times. The antigen is not known. Unique molecular identifiers were used in preparing the TCRbeta library. TCRdb fed the PCR reads into MiXCR, producing one record per CDR3 protein. The sample includes a few hundred thousand distinct CDR3 sequences, 25% to 30% of them seen just once. The data are from a study of T-cell reconstitution after alpha-beta-depleted transplantation in children. The study's findings and limits: Alpha-beta T cells present about two months after transplant were reported to originate from several hundred expanded graft clones.

The input for sequencing was PBMCs, taken before TCRalphabeta/CD19-depleted stem cell transplant. The source is a boy under three years old with Wiskott-Aldrich syndrome, due to receive a stem cell transplant.

This CDR3 is CATSDPDVSYGYTF. CDR3 coding DNA: TGTGCCACCAGTGATCCGGACGTCTCCTATGGCTACACCTTC. The chain carries TRBV24-1 and TRBJ1-2; D is unresolved. Trimming removed 3 bases at V and 4 bases at J, with 11 bases between. CDR1 is KGHDR and CDR2 is SFDVKD in the germline V gene. CDR3 length equals 14 residues.